This passage covers 18 T cell receptor beta chains from one sample sequenced in a study of beta chain features in type 1 diabetes. Reverse transcription of all isolated RNA meant that expressed TCRB transcripts were sequenced. Clones were sequenced by immunoSEQ multiplex PCR, and TCRdb holds only the in-frame ones, with some missing. The sample lists under 350,000 clones, roughly 8% seen once, with more than 0.8% in the top ten. Sample: central memory CD4+ T cells from blood. All receptors derive from a woman aged 18-29 years in good health.

The rearrangement uses TRBV2 and TRBJ2-7; D is unclear. Trimming left V 4 bases short and J 2 bases short, with 15 bases between. Germline CDR1 is SNHLY and CDR2 is FYNNEI. CDR3 length: 15 amino acids. This CDR3 is CASSADDSLAYEQYF. The CDR3 region has the DNA TGTGCCAGCAGTGCGGACGATTCCCTAGCCTACGAGCAGTACTTC.

This clone appeared many times. The V call is TRBV5-1, the J call TRBJ2-3; TRBD1 is a possible D gene (5 bases). CDR1 is SGHRS and CDR2 is YFSETQ in the germline V gene. The CDR3 length is 14 residues. V lost 2 bases to trimming and J lost 5 bases, with 12 bases between them. As DNA, the CDR3 is TGCGCCAGCAGCTTAACACAGGTTCAAGATACGCAGTATTTT. As protein: CASSLTQVQDTQYF.

This clone has at least ten counts. The V and J genes are TRBV7-2 and TRBJ2-1, with TRBD2 matching 12 bases. The V gene end was trimmed by 5 bases and the J gene end by 3 bases; junction bases not matched to a gene: 11. Per germline, CDR1 SGHTA and CDR2 FQGNSA. The CDR3 totals 18 residues. The CDR3 protein is CASSGQRTSGTYYNEQFF. Written as DNA, the CDR3 is TGTGCCAGCAGCGGCCAGAGGACTAGCGGGACTTACTACAATGAGCAGTTCTTC.

The chain joins TRBV7-3 to TRBJ1-5, with D perhaps matching TRBD1 (5 bases). Trimming removed 5 bases at V and 1 base at J, with 9 bases between. Per the germline V gene, CDR1 is SGHTA and CDR2 is FQGTGA. The CDR3 covers 14 residues. The CDR3 here is CASSQGHSNQPQHF. The DNA for the CDR3 is TGTGCCAGCAGCCAAGGACACAGCAATCAGCCCCAGCATTTT.

This clone has a single count. J is TRBJ2-2 and V is TRBV7-9; the match to TRBD1 covers 9 bases. The CDR3 runs to 19 residues. The trim removed 5 bases at V and 4 bases at J, leaving 17 bases unmatched. Germline CDR1 reads SEHNR; CDR2 reads FQNEAQ (reference sequence). This CDR3 reads CASSQQRPDRGSITGELFF. The CDR3 coding sequence is TGTGCCAGCAGCCAGCAACGCCCCGACAGGGGGTCCATCACCGGGGAGCTGTTTTTT.

This clone has ten or more counts. The V call is TRBV7-2, the J call TRBJ1-1; a possible D gene is TRBD1 (5 bases). V lost 3 bases and J lost 1, with 6 bases in between. The CDR3 covers 13 residues. Germline lookup yields CDR1 SGHTA and CDR2 FQGNSA. The CDR3 reads CASSLGENTEAFF. CDR3 coding DNA: TGTGCCAGCAGCTTGGGGGAGAACACTGAAGCTTTCTTT.

In its sample, this clone was seen a few times. This chain links TRBV9 with TRBJ1-1; TRBD1 aligns across 9 bases. Looked up from germline, CDR1 is SGDLS and CDR2 is YYNGEE. CDR3 size: 15 residues. The trim removed 4 bases at V and 5 bases at J, leaving 9 bases unmatched. The CDR3 DNA reads as TGTGCCAGCAGCCAATCGGACAGGGGTAAGACTGAAGCTTTCTTT. This encodes CASSQSDRGKTEAFF.

The chain links TRBV7-3 to TRBJ2-1, with 8 nucleotides matching TRBD2. The CDR3 has 15 residues. The ends lost 6 bases at V and 2 bases at J; junction bases unmatched: 6. Germline values: CDR1 SGHTA, CDR2 FQGTGA. Here the CDR3 DNA reads TGTGCCAGCAGTCTCAGCGGGGGACCCTACAATGAGCAGTTCTTC. Protein product: CASSLSGGPYNEQFF.

This clone occurred many times. The J gene is TRBJ2-3, the V gene TRBV14, with 8 nucleotides matching TRBD2. Losses at the gene ends were 5 bases for V and 4 bases for J; bases not matched to a gene: 11. Germline-derived CDR1 and CDR2 are SGHDN and FVKESK. The CDR3 is 16 residues long. The CDR3 sequence: CASSTRRAGVADTQYF. DNA for the CDR3: TGTGCCAGCAGCACCCGACGAGCGGGAGTAGCAGATACGCAGTATTTT.

This clone was observed a few times. CDR3 in DNA: TGTGCCAGCATCACCGACAGGTTCACTGAAGCTTTCTTT. It encodes CASITDRFTEAFF. This chain links TRBV6-6 with TRBJ1-1, with a possible D match to TRBD1 (6 bases). Looked up from germline, CDR1 is MNHNY and CDR2 is SVGAGI (reference sequence). Trimming left V 7 bases short and J 4 bases short, with 13 bases between. There are 13 residues in the CDR3.

The chain combines TRBV6-5 with TRBJ1-4; no definite D call. V was shortened by 6 bases and J by 5 bases, with 13 bases between the two germline ends. The germline CDR1 and CDR2 sequences are MNHEY and SVGAGI. The CDR3 runs 14 residues. This chain's CDR3 is CASRGWTTNEKLFF. The DNA of the CDR3 is TGTGCCAGCAGGGGGTGGACTACCAATGAAAAACTGTTTTTT.

This clone appeared a few times. The chain recombines TRBV20-1 with TRBJ1-3, with a tentative D call TRBD1 (5 bases). The V gene lost 5 bases and the J gene lost 5 bases, with 7 bases spanning the gap. CDR1 is DFQATT and CDR2 is SNEGSKA in the germline V gene (reference sequence). The CDR3 covers 11 residues. The CDR3 bases are TGCAGTGCTGCGGACAGAAACACCATATATTTT. This translates into CSAADRNTIYF.

The CDR3 protein is CASSLSRVGSSPLHF. In DNA form, the CDR3 reads TGTGCCAGCAGTTTATCCAGGGTGGGGAGTTCACCCCTCCACTTT. V usage is TRBV27 and J usage is TRBJ1-6, with D tentatively TRBD1 (5 bases). Trimming pared 0 bases from V and 9 bases from J, leaving 12 bases between. This CDR3 contains 15 residues. Germline loops: CDR1 MNHEY, CDR2 SMNVEV (reference sequence).

In its sample, this clone was seen a few times. V is TRBV5-1 and J is TRBJ1-2; 7 bases align to TRBD1. Germline V gene sequence: CDR1 SGHRS, CDR2 YFSETQ. The CDR3 runs to 13 residues. The V gene end was trimmed by 4 bases and the J gene end by 4 bases; junction bases not matched to a gene: 4. CDR3 sequence (DNA): TGCGCCAGCAGCGGGGGGACAGCCTATGGCTACACCTTC. Translation: CASSGGTAYGYTF.

There are a few counts of this clone. The CDR3 sequence is CASSPGTAVYEQYV. DNA of the CDR3: TGTGCCAGCTCACCAGGGACAGCCGTCTACGAGCAGTACGTC. V usage is TRBV18 and J usage is TRBJ2-7, with TRBD1 matching over 7 bases. Trimming at V came to 2 bases and at J to 3 bases, leaving 4 bases not matched to a gene. This CDR3 contains 14 residues. Germline lookup yields CDR1 KGHSH and CDR2 LQKENI.

The rearrangement links TRBV7-9 to TRBJ1-1; D is ambiguous. Germline CDR1 is SEHNR and CDR2 is FQNEAQ (reference sequence). The CDR3 consists of 15 residues. Between the trimmed V and J ends, which lost 6 bases and 1 base, there was a span of 15 bases. The CDR3 loop is CASSTTYRRNTEAFF. CDR3 nucleotides: TGTGCCAGCAGTACTACATACCGAAGGAACACTGAAGCTTTCTTT.

This clone was found a few times. The chain links TRBV19 to TRBJ2-3, with D perhaps matching TRBD1 (5 bases). From germline, CDR1 is LNHDA and CDR2 SQIVND (reference sequence). V was cut by 3 bases and J by 8 bases, with 9 bases left in between. The CDR3 is 12 residues long. CDR3 loop: CASSIQGGTQYF. Here the CDR3 DNA reads TGTGCCAGTAGTATTCAGGGCGGTACGCAGTATTTT.

This clone showed up many times. CDR3 region: CASSQESRNTQYF. The CDR3 DNA reads TGTGCCAGCAGCCAAGAGTCTCGAAATACGCAGTATTTT. The chain carries TRBV14 and TRBJ2-3; D is unresolved. V lost 0 bases, J lost 7 bases, and 8 bases lay in between. Germline loops: CDR1 SGHDN, CDR2 FVKESK. The CDR3 is 13 residues long.